Here is one T cell receptor beta chain with its context. Its cognate antigen has yet to be identified. No qualities accompany the bases; no much larger clone lies one base away. The immunoSEQ Assay, a bias-controlled multiplex PCR, was used to amplify TCRbeta CDR3 regions from genomic DNA. The authors' pipeline ran thus. The number of nucleated cells in each sample was estimated by amplification of reference gene primers within the assay. Sequence reads were collapsed and filtered to measure the absolute abundance of every unique TCRbeta CDR3 rearrangement. Productive Simpson clonality was computed per sample as the square root of Simpson's diversity index over productive rearrangements. TCRdb limited this immuneACCESS table to in-frame rearrangements with V and J called. A share of clones is missing; checked studies link under half to unresolved V genes, and the rest is unexplained. V and J calls and clone size come straight from that table; D and trimming were deduced from the DNA. In this sample the table shows fewer than 500,000 clones, about nine tenths of which occur a single time. The ten largest account for roughly 1.4% of the sample.

The sample belongs to a study of blood T cell repertoires in COVID-19 (dated by TCRdb to 2018 to 2020). As for the study more broadly: Samples covering the acute and convalescent phases of COVID-19 were provided by collaborators in the United States, Italy and Spain. The prospective study material was composed of cDNA or gDNA derived from T cells, B-cell-depleted T cells, or PBMCs. The dataset comprised deeply sampled blood TCRbeta repertoires from subjects exposed to, actively infected with, or recovered from COVID-19. The repertoires were made available in a free public database intended to serve as a resource for research on the immune response to SARS-CoV-2. The samples were drawn from the first 160 participants of the ongoing ImmuneRACE study and from 950 to 1,500 subjects provided by 6 global collaborators. Nearly every sample came with metadata listing a de-identified subject ID, COVID-19 status, age in years and sex. HLA class I and class II types, where available, came from metadata supplied by the sample provider rather than from assay-based typing. Results and caveats for the whole study, not just this receptor: The quantity of clinical and demographic metadata differed by source and by participant and was supplied without curation.

Trimming leaves V shorter by 10 bases and J shorter by 4 bases, with the junction holding 5 bases beyond the gene matches. The germline V gene encodes CDR1 MDHEN and CDR2 SYDVKM. The CDR3 measures 12 amino acids from cysteine to phenylalanine. Solely the CDR3 DNA is kept, with 36 bases framed from the first base. Whole blood was collected in K2EDTA tubes by collaborating institutions according to the institutions' own protocols. Collaborator samples were shipped for TCRbeta analysis as frozen whole blood, isolated PBMCs, or DNA extracted from either sample type. The source is a woman in her 30s with active or convalescent COVID-19. The chain is encoded by TRBV28 joined to TRBJ1-2, with 8 middle bases fitting TRBD1. Input material: peripheral blood. The bases read TGTGCCACCGACAGGGGTACCTATGGCTACACCTTC. This sequence encodes CATDRGTYGYTF.